The 18 T cell receptor beta chains in this list originate from one sample, sequenced in a study of cytomegalovirus exposure and HLA in healthy donors. Use of 60 Vbeta and 13 Jbeta primers characterized the PCR. Produced via immunoSEQ multiplex PCR; TCRdb's table is partial and in-frame only. The sample shows 30,000 to 40,000 clones, around 82% of them seen only once. Material: PBMCs. Receptors originate from a woman younger than 30 in good health and CMV-seropositive.

The chain couples TRBV16 to TRBJ2-1; D possibly corresponds to TRBD1 (6 bases). Trimming stripped 3 bases from V and 5 bases from J, with 17 bases between. Germline assignment: CDR1 KGHSY and CDR2 FQNENV. This CDR3 contains 16 residues. CDR3 region: CASSHSHRALNNEQFF. For the CDR3, the DNA is TGTGCCAGCAGCCATTCCCACAGGGCATTAAACAATGAGCAGTTCTTC.

This clone was observed a few times. V usage is TRBV7-8 and J usage is TRBJ2-3, with TRBD1 matching 10 bases. V shed 4 bases, J shed 1 base, and the junction held 5 bases outside the gene matches. Germline CDR1 SGHVS, CDR2 FQNEAQ. The length of the CDR3 is 16 residues. CDR3: CASSSLDRGGTDTQYF. The CDR3 DNA reads TGTGCCAGCAGCTCCCTGGACAGGGGGGGCACAGATACGCAGTATTTT.

The V gene is TRBV6-5, the J gene TRBJ2-5; TRBD1 matches 7 bases. The CDR3 sequence is 13 residues long. J lost 13 bases, V lost 6 bases, and 14 bases had no gene match. CDR1 MNHEY and CDR2 SVGAGI come from the germline V gene. The CDR3 spells CASSYSEQQGRYF. In DNA form, the CDR3 reads TGTGCCAGCAGCTATTCGGAACAACAGGGGAGGTACTTC.

This clone was counted only a few times. The chain is built from TRBV2 and TRBJ2-3; 11 bases agree with TRBD2. The CDR3 is made up of 13 amino acids. The trim removed 9 bases at V and 1 base at J, leaving 0 bases unmatched. CDR1 is SNHLY, CDR2 FYNNEI, per germline. The CDR3 is CASSGGGTDTQYF. CDR3 bases: TGTGCCAGTAGCGGGGGGGGCACAGATACGCAGTATTTT.

The chain links TRBV29-1 to TRBJ2-1; 7 bases agree with TRBD2. V gave up 4 bases and J gave up 0 bases; unmatched junction bases: 3. Germline V gene lookup returns CDR1 SQVTM and CDR2 ANQGSEA. The CDR3 covers 14 residues. The CDR3 nucleotides read TGCAGCGTTGCAGAGCGGGGCTCCTACAATGAGCAGTTCTTC. As protein: CSVAERGSYNEQFF.

The genes are TRBV28 and TRBJ2-5, with TRBD2 identical over 8 bases. The J call may be incorrect, as the DNA end agrees better with TRBJ2-7. Looked up from germline, CDR1 is MDHEN and CDR2 is SYDVKM. The CDR3 sequence is 14 residues long. CDR3 DNA: TGTGCCAGCAACGGGGGGGGTAAAACCTACGAGCAGTACTTC. It is translated as CASNGGGKTYEQYF.

This clone has more than one count but fewer than ten. Other DNA sequences in the sample encode the same CDR3. V usage is TRBV9 and J usage is TRBJ2-1, with TRBD2 matching 7 bases. The CDR3 covers 17 residues. Germline V CDR1 and CDR2: SGDLS, YYNGEE. The J segment lost 5 bases and the V segment lost 0 bases, leaving 11 bases of the junction unmatched. CDR3 coding DNA: TGTGCCAGCAGCGTAGTTGGTGATGGCGGGAGTAACAATGAGCAGTTCTTC. Residues: CASSVVGDGGSNNEQFF.

The chain uses TRBV2 and TRBJ1-4, with 8 bases aligning to TRBD1. The CDR3 length is 14 residues. V lost 5 bases, J lost 4 bases, and 3 bases stayed unmatched. Germline V CDR1 and CDR2: SNHLY, FYNNEI. This CDR3 reads CASSRGQVNEKLFF. CDR3 DNA sequence: TGTGCCAGCAGTCGGGGACAGGTTAATGAAAAACTGTTTTTT.

The chain joins TRBV11-1 to TRBJ1-1; D not certain. CDR3 length equals 14 residues. The germline V and J ends were trimmed by 1 base and 5 bases, with 11 bases remaining between them. The germline CDR1 and CDR2 sequences are SGHAT and FQDESV (reference sequence). CDR3 sequence reads: CASSLVRGGTEAFF. The CDR3 bases are TGTGCCAGCAGCTTAGTCCGGGGAGGTACTGAAGCTTTCTTT. The full variable domain, in which reference TRBV11-1 and TRBJ1-1 provide the parts outside the CDR3, is EAEVAQSPRYKITEKSQAVAFWCDPISGHATLYWYRQILGQGPELLVQFQDESVVDDSQLPKDRFSAERLKGVDSTLKIQPAELGDSAMYLCASSLVRGGTEAFFGQGTRLTVV.

This chain connects TRBV18 to TRBJ2-1; D may be TRBD2 (5 bases). Between the trimmed V and J ends, which lost 0 bases and 0 bases, there was a span of 15 bases. This CDR3 spans 18 amino acids. The germline CDR1 and CDR2 sequences are KGHSH and LQKENI. The CDR3, as DNA: TGTGCCAGCTCACCACCGAAGGGTAGTGAGGGCTCCTACAATGAGCAGTTCTTC. Translating it yields CASSPPKGSEGSYNEQFF.

This clone occurred once. The gene calls are TRBV7-9 and TRBJ2-1, with 9 bases aligning to TRBD1. The germline V gene encodes CDR1 SEHNR and CDR2 FQNEAQ (reference sequence). The CDR3 has 14 residues. V gave up 5 bases and J gave up 8 bases; unmatched junction bases: 7. In DNA form, the CDR3 reads TGTGCCAGCAGCGAGACGGGACAGGGCGATGAGCAGTTCTTC. Protein: CASSETGQGDEQFF.

The V call is TRBV7-2, the J call TRBJ2-7; D is undetermined. Per germline, CDR1 SGHTA and CDR2 FQGNSA. Trimming took off 1 base at V and 5 bases at J, with 12 bases between the two ends. This CDR3 is 14 amino acids long. CDR3 in amino acids: CASSLEPSSHEQYF. The CDR3 region has the DNA TGTGCCAGCAGCTTAGAACCAAGTAGCCACGAGCAGTACTTC.

The chain has TRBV23-1 and TRBJ1-1; TRBD1 is a possible D gene (6 bases). TRBV23-1 is filed as an ORF, its function uncertain. Trimming left V 7 bases short and J 0 bases short, with 21 bases between. The CDR3 runs to 17 residues. The CDR3 sequence is CASTLGGGLIMNTEAFF. In DNA, the CDR3 is TGCGCCAGCACTTTGGGAGGGGGTCTCATCATGAACACTGAAGCTTTCTTT.

This clone was recorded once. The chain couples TRBV12-5 to TRBJ2-1; 12 bases fit TRBD2. Germline V gene lookup returns CDR1 LGHNT and CDR2 FRNRAP. Germline trimming cut 7 bases from V and 6 bases from J; bases unmatched to any gene: 4. The length of the CDR3 is 14 residues. CDR3 sequence reads: CASAPLAGGNEQFF. The CDR3 coding sequence is TGTGCTAGTGCCCCACTAGCGGGAGGCAATGAGCAGTTCTTC.

The chain employs TRBV5-4 and TRBJ2-6, with 7 positions matching TRBD2. V shed 4 bases, J shed 0 bases, and the junction held 10 bases outside the gene matches. Germline CDR1 reads SGHNT; CDR2 reads YYREEE (reference sequence). This CDR3 has 18 amino acids. In DNA form, the CDR3 reads TGTGCCAGCAGCCCGGCCCTAGCGGAGAGCTCTGGGGCCAACGTCCTGACTTTC. Its translation: CASSPALAESSGANVLTF.

In this sample, this clone turned up once. The chain uses TRBV28 and TRBJ1-3; D remains ambiguous. Germline V CDR1 and CDR2: MDHEN, SYDVKM. The CDR3 sequence is 14 residues long. Deletions cut 7 bases from V and 5 bases from J, with 15 bases between. The CDR3 DNA reads TGTGCCAGCATCCGGGGTGAAGTCAGAAACACCATATATTTT. This encodes CASIRGEVRNTIYF.

The chain recombines TRBV5-1 with TRBJ2-2, with D perhaps matching TRBD1 (6 bases). Germline V lookup: CDR1 SGHRS, CDR2 YFSETQ. Trimming took 0 bases from V and 4 from J, leaving 13 bases between them. The length of the CDR3 is 16 residues. CDR3 loop: CASSLGDTSGTGELFF. The CDR3 region has the DNA TGCGCCAGCAGCTTGGGGGACACGTCAGGCACCGGGGAGCTGTTTTTT.

This clone appeared a single time. CDR3 sequence: CASSLAGTGSGNTIYF. CDR3 sequence (DNA): TGTGCCAGCAGCTTAGCCGGGACAGGCTCTGGAAACACCATATATTTT. The rearrangement links TRBV13 to TRBJ1-3; TRBD1 matches 8 bases. V dropped 1 base and J dropped 0; count of bases not matched to a gene: 2. Germline-derived CDR1 and CDR2 are PRHDT and FYEKMQ (reference sequence). There are 16 residues in the CDR3.